This entry lists 10 T cell receptor beta chains sequenced from one sample in a study of T cell repertoires in cytomegalovirus infection. Their specific antigens are unknown. TCRdb re-analysed the reads in MiXCR, keeping a single row per CDR3 protein. The data hold 150,000 to 200,000 distinct CDR3 sequences, with about 22% observed a single time. Sequencing used CD8+ T cells from cultured PBMCs, obtained from culture after CMV antigen stimulation. The source of these receptors is a human donor in good health (CMV status not recorded). Some clones in this sample may be carry-over from other donors' samples.

This clonotype was picked up many times. This chain uses TRBV7-9 with TRBJ2-7, with D possibly matching TRBD2 (6 bases). Looked up from germline, CDR1 is SEHNR and CDR2 is FQNEAQ (reference sequence). V lost 6 bases, J lost 3 bases, and 18 bases lay in between. This CDR3 is built from 15 residues. In DNA, the CDR3 is TGTGCCAGCAGTTCCCCCGGGACTGGATTCTACGAGCAGTACTTC. Residues: CASSSPGTGFYEQYF.

This clonotype was counted only a few times. The chain joins TRBV7-9 to TRBJ2-3; 9 bases fit TRBD2. The length of the CDR3 is 15 residues. Unmatched junction bases numbered 11, after V lost 8 bases and J lost 5 bases. Germline CDR1 reads SEHNR; CDR2 reads FQNEAQ (reference sequence). The CDR3 is CASQALAGSGDTQYF. CDR3 nucleotides: TGTGCCAGCCAAGCCCTAGCGGGGTCGGGAGATACGCAGTATTTT. The complete variable domain, with remaining parts taken from reference TRBV7-9 and TRBJ2-3, reads DTGVSQNPRHKITKRGQNVTFRCDPISEHNRLYWYRQTLGQGPEFLTYFQNEAQLEKSRLLSDRFSAERPKGSFSTLEIQRTEQGDSAMYLCASQALAGSGDTQYFGPGTRLTVL.

The CDR3, as DNA: TGTGCCAGCAGTTCTGGACAGGATTTCTTT. This codes for CASSSGQDFF. The rearrangement links TRBV12-3 or TRBV12-4 to TRBJ1-1, with 7 nucleotides matching TRBD1. This CDR3 comprises 10 residues. The V segment lost 4 bases and the J segment 13 bases; nucleotides outside the gene matches: 3.

This clonotype was counted a few times. V usage is TRBV4-1 and J usage is TRBJ2-1; TRBD2 agrees at 9 bases. CDR3 length equals 14 residues. J gave up 10 bases and V 0 bases, and 4 bases lay outside the gene matches. Germline V lookup: CDR1 MGHRA, CDR2 YSYEKL. The DNA for the CDR3 is TGCGCCAGCAGCCAAGATCAAAGCGGGGGGGAGCAGTTCTTC. Translated: CASSQDQSGGEQFF.

The V and J genes are TRBV7-9 and TRBJ1-1, with a possible D match to TRBD1 (5 bases). Germline loops: CDR1 SEHNR, CDR2 FQNEAQ (reference sequence). Trimming removed 3 bases at V and 5 bases at J, with 13 bases between. The CDR3 covers 14 residues. CDR3 residues: CASSLTARRTEAFF. In nucleotides, the CDR3 is TGTGCCAGCAGCTTGACAGCTCGGAGGACTGAAGCTTTCTTT.

J is TRBJ1-1 and V is TRBV7-6, with D possibly matching TRBD1 (5 bases). The V and J ends lost 5 bases and 3 bases respectively, with 16 bases between them. Germline loops: CDR1 SGHVS, CDR2 FNYEAQ. CDR3 length: 15 amino acids. The CDR3 sequence: CASSPPRGVDTEAFF. CDR3 nucleotide sequence: TGTGCCAGCAGCCCTCCAAGGGGAGTGGACACTGAAGCTTTCTTT.

The CDR3 region has the DNA TGTGCCAGCAGCCTTTCCGGGATTACGGCTTTCTTT. It specifies CASSLSGITAFF. This rearrangement joins TRBV12-3 or TRBV12-4 to TRBJ1-1; no clear D gene. Trimming stripped 6 bases from V and 11 bases from J, with 16 bases between. The CDR3 loop spans 12 amino acids.

This clonotype was counted only a few times. The chain uses TRBV19 and TRBJ2-2, with 10 bases lining up with TRBD1. This CDR3 is 18 amino acids long. Germline-derived CDR1 and CDR2 are LNHDA and SQIVND (reference sequence). The J segment lost 5 bases and the V segment lost 5 bases, leaving 14 bases of the junction unmatched. The CDR3 reads CASSPPITGTGATGELFF. The CDR3 DNA is TGTGCCAGTAGTCCCCCCATTACCGGGACAGGGGCTACCGGGGAGCTGTTTTTT.

In this sample, this clonotype turned up a few times. The V gene is TRBV12-3 or TRBV12-4, the J gene TRBJ1-1, with no clear D. V gave up 6 bases and J gave up 2 bases, with 7 bases separating them. This CDR3 is built from 12 residues. In nucleotides, the CDR3 is TGTGCCAGCAGCCCTTATAACACTGAAGCTTTCTTT. It encodes CASSPYNTEAFF.

This clonotype was counted only a few times. The chain couples TRBV12-3 or TRBV12-4 to TRBJ1-2; the D is unclear. The V and J ends lost 0 bases and 4 bases respectively, with 12 bases between them. This CDR3 comprises 15 residues. CDR3 loop: CASSLAARLPYGYTF. CDR3 coding DNA: TGTGCCAGCAGTTTAGCGGCCCGGCTCCCCTATGGCTACACCTTC.